One and the same sample provided the 4 T cell receptor beta chains below, sequenced in a study of T cells in Graves' hyperthyroidism and ophthalmopathy. Researchers took RNA transcripts and amplified the TCR beta CDR3 regions from them. Primed by the HTBI set, a first-round RT-PCR was run on the TCR CDR3. TCRdb called the multiplex PCR reads again in MiXCR, with one record for every CDR3 protein. The data show roughly 570,000 distinct CDR3 sequences, around 42% seen once. The sequenced material came from peripheral blood or thyroid tissue (not recorded which). These receptors came from a woman aged 18-29 years with Graves' hyperthyroidism.

This clonotype came up many times. J is TRBJ1-2 and V is TRBV19; 11 bases are a match to TRBD1. Germline loops: CDR1 LNHDA, CDR2 SQIVND (reference sequence). CDR3 size: 11 residues. The V segment lost 9 bases and the J segment 9 bases; nucleotides outside the gene matches: 3. The CDR3 bases are TGTGCCAGCGGACAGGGGGCAAGCTACACCTTC. Translated: CASGQGASYTF.

At least ten counts were recorded for this clonotype. The chain is built from TRBV7-3 and TRBJ1-1; 9 bases match TRBD1. V was clipped by 4 bases and J by 8 bases; unmatched bases: 8. The CDR3 sequence is 14 residues long. Germline V CDR1 and CDR2: SGHTA, FQGTGA. In DNA form, the CDR3 reads TGTGCCAGCAGCTCGACTACAGGGGGCGCAGAAGCTTTCTTT. Residues: CASSSTTGGAEAFF.

About this clonotype itself: The CDR3 end shows no conserved phenylalanine or tryptophan, and so a read error is likely. The V and J genes are TRBV5-1 and TRBJ1-3; D remains unclear. Trimming cost V 7 bases and J 3 bases, with 8 bases left between them. Germline CDR1 and CDR2: SGHRS and YFSETQ. This CDR3 spans 12 amino acids. In DNA, the CDR3 is TGCGCCAGCGGGAAGAATGGAAACACCATATATTAT. Protein: CASGKNGNTIYY.

Only a few counts were recorded for this clonotype. The J gene is TRBJ2-7, the V gene TRBV6-5; 15 nucleotides match TRBD2. After removal of 6 bases from V and 3 bases from J, the junction contained 3 bases not matched to a gene. This CDR3 is built from 15 residues. Germline CDR1 reads MNHEY; CDR2 reads SVGAGI. Here the CDR3 DNA reads TGTGCCAGCAGGGGACTAGCGGGAGGCTTCTACGAGCAGTACTTC. Translation gives CASRGLAGGFYEQYF.